These 25 T cell receptor beta chains originate from one sample sequenced in a study of graft-versus-host responses after intestinal transplantation. Sequenced by immunoSEQ multiplex PCR; TCRdb stores in-frame clones only, minus some. The repertoire holds about 97,000 clones, with roughly 90% as singletons. The sequencing used PBMCs, collected about 450 days after intestinal transplant. These TCRs come from a human patient who received an intestinal transplant, so some T cells may come from the graft donor.

This rearrangement joins TRBV6-1 to TRBJ1-1; unclear D gene. V gave up 4 bases and J gave up 0 bases, with 18 bases separating them. There are 17 residues in the CDR3. The germline V gene has CDR1 MNHNS and CDR2 SASEGT. The CDR3 loop reads CASSGSVQAFMNTEAFF. The CDR3 DNA is TGTGCCAGCAGTGGCTCGGTCCAAGCTTTTATGAACACTGAAGCTTTCTTT.

The J gene is TRBJ2-3, the V gene TRBV4-1, with 14 bases fitting TRBD2. The CDR3 has 17 amino acids. Trimming removed 0 bases from V and 1 base from J; junction bases left unmatched: 0. Germline CDR1 and CDR2: MGHRA and YSYEKL. The CDR3 reads CASSQEGLAGGTDTQYF. For the CDR3, the DNA is TGCGCCAGCAGCCAAGAGGGACTAGCGGGGGGCACAGATACGCAGTATTTT.

The rearrangement links TRBV5-5 to TRBJ1-1; D is undetermined. This CDR3 has 13 amino acids. The ends were cut back, 0 bases at V and 4 bases at J, with 7 bases in the middle. From germline, CDR1 is SGHKS and CDR2 YYEKEE (reference sequence). The CDR3 nucleotides are TGTGCCAGCAGCTTGGGAGCAGGCACTGAAGCTTTCTTT. Protein sequence: CASSLGAGTEAFF.

The genes are TRBV6-8 and TRBJ2-7, with 7 bases that match TRBD2. Germline V gene sequence: CDR1 MNHGY, CDR2 SAAAGT. There are 17 residues in the CDR3. The junction had 16 bases not matched to a gene; V was cut back by 8 bases and J by 0 bases. CDR3 region: CASGLTDPGGSSYEQYF. As DNA, the CDR3 is TGTGCCAGCGGATTGACTGACCCCGGGGGGAGCTCCTACGAGCAGTACTTC.

This rearrangement joins TRBV7-6 to TRBJ2-2, with 7 bases that match TRBD2. Germline V gene lookup returns CDR1 SGHVS and CDR2 FNYEAQ. CDR3 length: 16 residues. Trimming removed 5 bases from V and 1 base from J; junction bases left unmatched: 7. The CDR3 region has the DNA TGTGCCAGCAGCCCAGCCGGGACTAAGAACACCGGGGAGCTGTTTTTT. Its protein is CASSPAGTKNTGELFF.

Notes on this clone: Other nucleotide sequences from this sample produce the same CDR3. The V and J genes are TRBV7-2 and TRBJ1-5, with TRBD1 as a possible D gene (5 bases). This CDR3 has 12 amino acids. Per the germline V gene, CDR1 is SGHTA and CDR2 is FQGNSA. Trimming took off 1 base at V and 7 bases at J, with 5 bases between the two ends. CDR3 protein: CASSLGGQPQHF. CDR3 sequence (DNA): TGTGCCAGCAGCTTAGGGGGCCAGCCCCAGCATTTT.

This clone came up once. This chain joins TRBV19 and TRBJ1-1; possibly TRBD1 for D (6 bases). The V and J ends lost 4 bases and 6 bases respectively, with 18 bases between them. This CDR3 is built from 15 residues. CDR1 and CDR2 from the germline V gene are LNHDA and SQIVND (reference sequence). The CDR3 protein is CASSTKQGIGAEAFF. The CDR3 DNA reads as TGTGCCAGTAGTACTAAACAGGGCATTGGGGCTGAAGCTTTCTTT.

This sequence joins TRBV6-1 and TRBJ1-2; 7 positions match TRBD1. J gave up 3 bases and V 11 bases, and 9 bases lay outside the gene matches. This CDR3 is 13 amino acids long. Germline CDR1 reads MNHNS; CDR2 reads SASEGT. CDR3: CAGQTGTDYGYTF. The CDR3 nucleotides are TGTGCCGGCCAAACCGGGACAGACTATGGCTACACCTTC.

The V gene is TRBV15, the J gene TRBJ1-3; tentative D call: TRBD1 (6 bases). The CDR3 covers 17 residues. CDR1 LNHNV and CDR2 YYDKDF come from the germline V gene (reference sequence). Trimming removed 6 bases at V and 0 bases at J, with 18 bases between. Written as DNA, the CDR3 is TGTGCCACCAGGGAGGGGTGGGGGGCGAGCTCTGGAAACACCATATATTTT. Translation: CATREGWGASSGNTIYF. Full variable domain (missing parts from reference TRBV15 and TRBJ1-3): DAMVIQNPRYQVTQFGKPVTLSCSQTLNHNVMYWYQQKSSQAPKLLFHYYDKDFNNEADTPDNFQSRRPNTSFCFLDIRSPGLGDTAMYLCATREGWGASSGNTIYFGEGSWLTVV.

This chain joins TRBV6-5 and TRBJ2-7; no firm D call. The CDR3 length is 10 residues. V lost 5 bases to trimming and J lost 6 bases, with 5 bases between them. CDR1 MNHEY and CDR2 SVGAGI come from the germline V gene. The CDR3 loop is CASSVGEQYF. CDR3 sequence (DNA): TGTGCCAGCAGTGTTGGCGAGCAGTACTTC.

A few counts support this clone. V and J are TRBV6-1 and TRBJ1-1, with D perhaps matching TRBD1 (6 bases). Germline CDR1 and CDR2: MNHNS and SASEGT. V dropped 5 bases and J dropped 3 bases, with 10 bases sitting between them. The CDR3 sequence is 13 residues long. CDR3 sequence: CASSRGLDTEAFF. The CDR3 nucleotides are TGTGCCAGCAGTCGGGGGCTGGACACTGAAGCTTTCTTT.

This chain joins TRBV6-1 and TRBJ2-7; D is uncertain. With 5 bases removed from V and 5 bases from J, the gap between germline ends came to 16 bases. The CDR3 has 14 amino acids. Germline assignment: CDR1 MNHNS and CDR2 SASEGT. CDR3 in DNA: TGTGCCAGCAGTCTTGCCGACGCGCGAGACGAGCAGTACTTC. Encoded protein: CASSLADARDEQYF.

This chain uses TRBV6-1 with TRBJ1-1, with D uncertain. Deletions cut 5 bases from V and 5 bases from J, with 15 bases between. This CDR3 has 14 amino acids. Germline V gene sequence: CDR1 MNHNS, CDR2 SASEGT. The CDR3 protein is CASSITAAGTEAFF. The CDR3, as DNA: TGTGCCAGCAGTATCACGGCCGCGGGTACTGAAGCTTTCTTT.

A remark on this clone: Other DNA sequences of this sample code for an identical CDR3. The chain combines TRBV20-1 with TRBJ1-2; D remains ambiguous. The length of the CDR3 is 9 residues. The germline V gene encodes CDR1 DFQATT and CDR2 SNEGSKA (reference sequence). Trimming pared 5 bases from V and 5 bases from J, leaving 3 bases between. The CDR3 loop reads CSAGYGYTF. For the CDR3, the DNA is TGCAGTGCTGGGTATGGCTACACCTTC.

The J gene is TRBJ2-6, the V gene TRBV19, with D perhaps TRBD1 (6 bases). Trimming took 5 bases from V and 2 from J, leaving 10 bases between them. CDR3 length: 15 residues. Germline lookup yields CDR1 LNHDA and CDR2 SQIVND (reference sequence). CDR3 loop: CASSPGVAGANVLTF. In DNA form, the CDR3 reads TGTGCCAGTAGTCCAGGGGTGGCTGGGGCCAACGTCCTGACTTTC.

A single count supports this clone. The CDR3 sequence is CASSLRGIGYTF. The CDR3 coding sequence is TGTGCCAGCAGCTTACGGGGGATTGGCTACACCTTC. The V gene is TRBV7-9, the J gene TRBJ1-2; TRBD1 might be the D (5 bases). The CDR3 covers 12 residues. CDR1 is SEHNR, CDR2 FQNEAQ, per germline (reference sequence). V lost 2 bases to trimming and J lost 7 bases, with 8 bases between them.

The chain links TRBV5-6 to TRBJ2-7, with a weak D call TRBD2 (5 bases). The V end lost 5 bases, the J end lost 5 bases, and 14 bases lay between the germline ends. Germline V gives CDR1 SGHDT, CDR2 YYEEEE. The CDR3 is 13 residues long. CDR3 nucleotides: TGTGCCAGCAGTCTCGGGAAGAGGGACGAGCAGTACTTC. It translates to CASSLGKRDEQYF.

The genes are TRBV19 and TRBJ2-2; possibly TRBD2 for D (6 bases). V dropped 8 bases and J dropped 1 base, with 11 bases sitting between them. Germline lookup yields CDR1 LNHDA and CDR2 SQIVND (reference sequence). The length of the CDR3 is 14 residues. The CDR3 DNA is TGTGCCAGTGGATTTAGCGGGAACACCGGGGAGCTGTTTTTT. Protein sequence: CASGFSGNTGELFF. Together with reference TRBV19 and TRBJ2-2, the CDR3 gives the full variable domain: DGGITQSPKYLFRKEGQNVTLSCEQNLNHDAMYWYRQDPGQGLRLIYYSQIVNDFQKGDIAEGYSVSREKKESFPLTVTSAQKNPTAFYLCASGFSGNTGELFFGEGSRLTVL.

The chain couples TRBV6-5 to TRBJ1-2, with D possibly being TRBD1 (5 bases). The ends were cut back, 2 bases at V and 0 bases at J, with 13 bases in the middle. The CDR3 totals 16 residues. Germline-derived CDR1 and CDR2 are MNHEY and SVGAGI. CDR3 sequence: CASSYRGRGANYGYTF. The CDR3 DNA is TGTGCCAGCAGTTACCGTGGGAGGGGAGCTAACTATGGCTACACCTTC.

The V gene is TRBV27, the J gene TRBJ1-2; 9 nucleotides line up with TRBD1. J gave up 2 bases and V 8 bases, and 15 bases lay outside the gene matches. Germline values: CDR1 MNHEY, CDR2 SMNVEV (reference sequence). There are 17 residues in the CDR3. The CDR3: CASFFRNRGPRNYGYTF. DNA for the CDR3: TGTGCCAGCTTCTTTCGAAACAGGGGGCCGAGGAACTATGGCTACACCTTC.

The gene calls are TRBV10-3 and TRBJ2-7; weak D call: TRBD1 (6 bases). V was trimmed by 0 bases and J by 4 bases, leaving 7 bases between them. CDR1 is ENHRY, CDR2 SYGVKD, per germline. The CDR3 is 13 residues long. The DNA for the CDR3 is TGTGCCATCAGTGAGTCTACAGGGTACGAGCAGTACTTC. This encodes CAISESTGYEQYF.

The chain uses TRBV9 and TRBJ1-6; D call uncertain. The germline V gene has CDR1 SGDLS and CDR2 YYNGEE. Trimming shortened V by 8 bases and J by 9 bases, and 6 bases separated the two germline ends. CDR3 length: 10 amino acids. CDR3 nucleotides: TGTGCCAGGCTCGGTTCACCCCTCCACTTT. This sequence encodes CARLGSPLHF.

V and J are TRBV7-9 and TRBJ2-3, with 8 bases fitting TRBD2. Germline values: CDR1 SEHNR, CDR2 FQNEAQ (reference sequence). This CDR3 is built from 16 residues. V gave up 3 bases and J gave up 2 bases; unmatched junction bases: 7. CDR3 in DNA: TGTGCCAGCAGCTTCAGGACGGGGGGGTCCACAGATACGCAGTATTTT. It yields the protein CASSFRTGGSTDTQYF.

This clone has a single count. J is TRBJ2-5 and V is TRBV29-1, with 9 nucleotides matching TRBD2. After removal of 6 bases from V and 5 bases from J, the junction contained 13 bases not matched to a gene. CDR1 and CDR2 (germline): SQVTM, ANQGSEA. CDR3 size: 15 residues. The CDR3 loop reads CSVGTGSGGWETQYF. CDR3 sequence (DNA): TGCAGCGTAGGCACGGGTAGCGGGGGTTGGGAGACCCAGTACTTC. Based on the CDR3 plus reference TRBV29-1 and TRBJ2-5, the full variable domain is SAVISQKPSRDICQRGTSLTIQCQVDSQVTMMFWYRQQPGQSLTLIATANQGSEATYESGFVIDKFPISRPNLTFSTLTVSNMSPEDSSIYLCSVGTGSGGWETQYFGPGTRLLVL.

The chain employs TRBV7-8 and TRBJ2-2, with D possibly TRBD1 on 6 matching bases. Trimming took off 5 bases at V and 1 base at J, with 11 bases between the two ends. The length of the CDR3 is 15 residues. The germline gives CDR1 SGHVS, CDR2 FQNEAQ. CDR3 residues: CASSLKDRNTGELFF. CDR3 DNA sequence: TGTGCCAGCAGCCTAAAGGACAGGAACACCGGGGAGCTGTTTTTT.